These T cell receptor beta chains were read from a single sample in a study of cytomegalovirus exposure and HLA in healthy donors. Profiled with immunoSEQ multiplex PCR; TCRdb holds only in-frame clones, not every one. The repertoire has about 310,000 clones, approximately 88% of them found once; the top ten carry approximately 0.95%. The sequencing sample was made of PBMCs. The receptors derive from a man aged 25 to 40 in good health and CMV-seronegative. Each CDR3 is given with its conserved first and last residue. A D gene is named only where the DNA matches it firmly. Only some rows state a clone size, as once, few, many or a class for expanded clones.

size: .; D: .; V: TRBV30; J: TRBJ1-6; DNA: TGTGCCTGGAGTGCTCAGGGCGGCTATAATTCACCCCTCCACTTT; CDR3: CAWSAQGGYNSPLHF
size: .; D: TRBD2; V: TRBV5-1; J: TRBJ2-3; DNA: TGCGCCAGCAGCTTGGTCGCGGCGGGGGGTGCAGATACGCAGTATTTT; CDR3: CASSLVAAGGADTQYF
size: .; D: TRBD2; V: TRBV10-2; J: TRBJ2-3; DNA: TGCGCCAGCAGTGAGTCCAAGGGACTAGCGGGGGCAGATACGCAGTATTTT; CDR3: CASSESKGLAGADTQYF
size: .; D: .; V: TRBV9; J: TRBJ2-1; DNA: TGTGCCAGCAGCTTCCGAAGAGGGAATGAGCAGTTCTTC; CDR3: CASSFRRGNEQFF
size: few; D: .; V: TRBV7-9; J: TRBJ2-7; DNA: TGTGCCAGCGCCTCTGGACAGAACTACGAGCAGTACTTC; CDR3: CASASGQNYEQYF
size: .; D: .; V: TRBV6-5; J: TRBJ2-2; DNA: TGTGCCAGCAGCCCCCGAGGGGGAACCGGGGAGCTGTTTTTT; CDR3: CASSPRGGTGELFF
size: .; D: TRBD1; V: TRBV12-5; J: TRBJ1-1; DNA: TGTGCTAGTGGTCCGGGACAGGGGCTTAGGGGGACTGAAGCTTTCTTT; CDR3: CASGPGQGLRGTEAFF
size: once; D: TRBD1; V: TRBV19; J: TRBJ1-1; DNA: TGTGCCAGTAGTGCCGCGGGACAGGGGAACACTGAAGCTTTCTTT; CDR3: CASSAAGQGNTEAFF
size: .; D: .; V: TRBV5-4; J: TRBJ2-6; DNA: TGTGCCAGCAGCCCACAGGGATCTGGGGCCAACGTCCTGACTTTC; CDR3: CASSPQGSGANVLTF
size: .; D: TRBD1; V: TRBV11-2; J: TRBJ1-3; DNA: TGTGCCAGCAGCCGGGACAGGACTGGAAACACCATATATTTT; CDR3: CASSRDRTGNTIYF
size: .; D: TRBD2; V: TRBV5-4; J: TRBJ2-5; DNA: TGTGCCAGCAGCTTGGGCGCAAAATCTTTCGGGGGGGAGACCCAGTACTTC; CDR3: CASSLGAKSFGGETQYF
size: .; D: TRBD1; V: TRBV10-3; J: TRBJ2-7; DNA: TGTGCCATCAGTGAGCGGGACAGGGGAACCTACGAGCAGTACTTC; CDR3: CAISERDRGTYEQYF
size: .; D: TRBD2; V: TRBV9; J: TRBJ2-3; DNA: TGTGCCAGCAGCGTAGGCTCTAGCGGGGATCCTCATACGCAGTATTTT; CDR3: CASSVGSSGDPHTQYF
size: .; D: TRBD1; V: TRBV30; J: TRBJ2-1; DNA: TGTGCCTGGGGACAGGGGGGCTACAATGAGCAGTTCTTC; CDR3: CAWGQGGYNEQFF
size: .; D: .; V: TRBV6-6; J: TRBJ1-1; DNA: TGTGCCAGCAGTCTCCAGATTTTTAACACTGAAGCTTTCTTT; CDR3: CASSLQIFNTEAFF
size: .; D: TRBD1; V: TRBV18; J: TRBJ1-5; DNA: TGTGCCAGCTCATACGACAGGGGCCCCAATCAGCCCCAGCATTTT; CDR3: CASSYDRGPNQPQHF
size: .; D: .; V: TRBV27; J: TRBJ1-5; DNA: TGTGCCAGCAGTTTAGCGGGCAATCAGCCCCAGCATTTT; CDR3: CASSLAGNQPQHF
size: .; D: TRBD2; V: TRBV18; J: TRBJ2-2; DNA: TGTGCCAGCTCCCACATAGCGGGATCGAACACCGGGGAGCTGTTTTTT; CDR3: CASSHIAGSNTGELFF
size: once; D: TRBD1; V: TRBV2; J: TRBJ2-1; DNA: TGTGCCAGCAGCCGGGACAGGTACAATGAGCAGTTCTTC; CDR3: CASSRDRYNEQFF
size: .; D: TRBD2; V: TRBV7-9; J: TRBJ2-2; DNA: TGTGCCAGCACCCCGGGGGGGGGCACCGGGGAGCTGTTTTTT; CDR3: CASTPGGGTGELFF
size: .; D: .; V: TRBV2; J: TRBJ2-1; DNA: TGTGCCAGCAGTGAAGAGAGCTCCTACAATGAGCAGTTCTTC; CDR3: CASSEESSYNEQFF
size: once; D: .; V: TRBV11-2; J: TRBJ1-1; DNA: TGTGCCAGTCTCAGGGCCATGAACACTGAAGCTTTCTTT; CDR3: CASLRAMNTEAFF